Listed here is a single T cell receptor beta chain. CDR1 and CDR2 from the germline V gene are MGHRA and YSYEKL. This CDR3 region has 17 residues. Between the trimmed V and J ends, which lost 4 bases and 5 bases, there was a span of 24 bases. The sample belongs to a study of T cell responses to AZD1222 COVID-19 vaccine. Generated by immunoSEQ multiplex PCR, the TCRdb table keeps only in-frame clones and is missing some. The sample holds more than 120,000 clones, approximately 86% seen once. This TCR was sampled from an adult who received the MenACWY meningococcal vaccine as a control. The material sequenced was peripheral blood, taken 28 days after the second dose of the MenACWY control vaccine. V is TRBV4-1 and J is TRBJ2-7; TRBD1 is a possible D gene (6 bases). The DNA for the CDR3 is TGCGCCAGCAGCCGAAAAGCCAGCACCCAGGGGACCCACGAGCAGTACTTC. Protein sequence: CASSRKASTQGTHEQYF.